This T cell receptor (beta chain) is from a study of OX40 agonist ivuxolimab in advanced cancers. Findings and limits, study-wide: By week 6 at 0.1 to 3.0 mg/kg, blood CD4+ and CD8+ T cells had expanded clonally.

The sample holds one count of this clone. Its antigen is currently unknown. CDR1 is SGHKS and CDR2 is YYEKEE in the germline V gene (reference sequence). This CDR3 region has 16 residues. The V segment lost 10 bases and the J segment 5 bases; nucleotides outside the gene matches: 15. Profiling relied on immunoSEQ multiplex PCR, and the TCRdb table lists in-frame clones only, not all of them. The top ten clones hold more than 0.9% of a sample with about 140,000 clones, about 92% of them seen once. The origin of this receptor is an adult with an advanced solid tumor such as melanoma, head and neck, liver or kidney cancer. The specimen was CD4+ or CD8+ T cells sorted from blood, collected in a trial of the OX40 agonist ivuxolimab. This chain connects TRBV5-5 to TRBJ1-2; 12 bases are shared with TRBD1. CDR3 loop: CASPSGTGGAKYGYTF. Written as DNA, the CDR3 is TGTGCCTCCCCCTCCGGGACAGGGGGCGCGAAGTATGGCTACACCTTC.